This T cell receptor beta chain emerged from a study of HIV-infected patients and healthy controls. By share, this clonotype counts as medium-sized. Its cognate antigen is unknown. cDNA was made from about 500 ng RNA using alpha and beta constant primers. Using multiplexing indices, alpha and beta chain libraries were generated apart by chain-specific third strand synthesis. TCRdb called the 5' RACE reads again in MiXCR, with one record for every CDR3 protein. This sample has around 18,000 distinct CDR3 sequences, with roughly a tenth found just once. Regarding the study as a whole: Significant mean usage differences between HIV-infected patients and controls involved eight alpha and eight beta V genes. Healthy control repertoires had roughly threefold more distinct CDR3s than untreated HIV+ repertoires, and higher Shannon diversity.

The V and J ends lost 6 bases and 4 bases respectively, with 12 bases between them. In germline, CDR1 is MNHEY, CDR2 SMNVEV (reference sequence). The CDR3 has 14 residues. The repertoire came from unfractionated whole blood and reflected all unsorted peripheral T cells. This receptor was identified in an adult in good health. The sample taken for sequencing was blood. The chain carries TRBV27 and TRBJ2-2; D gene uncertain. CDR3 in amino acids: CASRTDGSTGELFF. CDR3 DNA: TGTGCCAGCAGGACGGATGGTAGCACCGGGGAGCTGTTTTTT.